This T cell receptor (beta chain) was recovered during a study of T cells in Graves' hyperthyroidism and ophthalmopathy. This clonotype was recorded many times. Amplification yielded TCR beta CDR3 regions, with RNA transcripts as the source. TCR CDR3 underwent first-round RT-PCR with the HTBI primer set. One entry per CDR3 protein, called by TCRdb with MiXCR from the multiplex PCR reads. The sample consists of under 400,000 distinct CDR3 sequences, around 17% of them appearing once. Germline V lookup: CDR1 MNHNS, CDR2 SASEGT. V shed 5 bases and J 9 bases; nucleotides not matched to a gene: 10. The CDR3 is made up of 15 amino acids. Stable Graves' hyperthyroidism meant no ophthalmopathy progression within 18 months. Reasons for excluding patients were uncontrolled infection, other autoimmune disease, pregnancy or lactation. The PBMCs were sourced from fresh peripheral blood (10 ml).

This clonotype was sampled from a man aged 25-45 years with Graves' hyperthyroidism. The specimen sequenced was blood. The rearrangement joins TRBV6-1 to TRBJ1-6; 7 bases match TRBD1. The CDR3, as DNA: TGTGCCAGCAGTACCAACAGGGGTGGAGGTTCACCCCTCCACTTT. This codes for CASSTNRGGGSPLHF.